This T cell receptor beta chain stems from a study of CD8 T cells in ankylosing spondylitis. V shed 4 bases and J shed 5 bases, with 17 bases lying between them. This CDR3 comprises 15 residues. For TCR beta, libraries came from quantitative 5'-RACE with molecular barcodes. TCRdb ran MiXCR on the 5' RACE reads and lists one entry per CDR3 protein. The table records about 340,000 distinct CDR3 sequences, around 8% of them present only once. General observations from the study: Disease-linked clones were found to be CD8+ and relatively rare in peripheral blood. Significantly higher representation of disease-linked clones was reported for matched ankylosing spondylitis synovial fluid. A motif of eight highly homologous TCR beta variants was seen as apparently characteristic of ankylosing spondylitis blood.

A remark on this clonotype: Its antigen is currently unknown.

The sequenced sample consisted of blood, either unsorted or a sorted T cell fraction (not recorded which). The V call is TRBV12-3 or TRBV12-4, the J call TRBJ2-5; D possibly matches TRBD1 or TRBD2 (5 bases each). The source is a male donor with ankylosing spondylitis. CDR3 coding DNA: TGTGCCAGCAGTTCACGGGACCCCCCAGCGGAGACCCAGTACTTC. It translates to CASSSRDPPAETQYF.